A selection of T cell receptor beta chains follows, all from one sample in a study of shared clonotypes between healthy human individuals. Assay: immunoSEQ multiplex PCR; the TCRdb copy retains only in-frame clones and omits some. Found here are roughly 500,000 clones, approximately 95% of them singletons; the top ten hold roughly 0.06%. Specimen: naive CD4+ T cells sorted from blood. These TCRs come from a woman in her 30s in good health. Each CDR3 is given with its conserved first and last residue. A D gene is named only where the DNA matches it firmly. Some rows mark clone size as missing; the rest say once, few, many or name a class of expanded clone.

cdr3_length	d_call	v_call	j_call	clone_size	cdr3_aa	cdr3_nt
15	TRBD2	TRBV14	TRBJ2-7	NA	CASSHTSGGTYEQYF	TGTGCCAGCAGCCATACTAGCGGGGGTACCTACGAGCAGTACTTC
14	TRBD2	TRBV19	TRBJ2-1	NA	CASRLTSGYNEQFF	TGTGCCAGTAGGCTGACTAGCGGGTACAATGAGCAGTTCTTC
20	TRBD1	TRBV27	TRBJ2-7	NA	CASSPRDRGSSGVSTYEQYF	TGTGCCAGCAGTCCTCGGGACAGGGGGAGCTCTGGGGTATCTACCTACGAGCAGTACTTC
14	NA	TRBV27	TRBJ2-2	NA	CASSSLLGVGELFF	TGTGCCAGCAGTTCACTTCTAGGAGTCGGGGAGCTGTTTTTT
14	NA	TRBV28	TRBJ2-2	NA	CASSLTGYTGELFF	TGTGCCAGCAGTTTGACAGGTTACACCGGGGAGCTGTTTTTT
13	TRBD1	TRBV2	TRBJ1-2	NA	CASLGQSLTGYTF	TGTGCCAGCCTGGGACAGTCACTAACGGGCTACACCTTC
15	NA	TRBV6-5	TRBJ2-7	NA	CASSYKTPYSYEQYF	TGTGCCAGCAGTTATAAGACTCCCTACTCCTACGAGCAGTACTTC
16	TRBD2	TRBV10-3	TRBJ2-1	once	CAISGELAGLSNEQFF	TGTGCCATCAGTGGTGAACTAGCGGGGCTATCAAATGAGCAGTTCTTC
12	NA	TRBV7-9	TRBJ1-6	NA	CASGHEGSPLHF	TGTGCCAGCGGGCACGAGGGATCACCCCTCCACTTT
14	NA	TRBV5-1	TRBJ1-1	NA	CASSGLAENTEAFF	TGCGCCAGCAGCGGTCTGGCCGAGAACACTGAAGCTTTCTTT
14	TRBD2	TRBV6-5	TRBJ2-1	NA	CASRKAGAGNEQFF	TGTGCCAGCAGAAAAGCGGGAGCTGGGAATGAGCAGTTCTTC
13	NA	TRBV14	TRBJ2-1	NA	CASSQTFFNEQFF	TGTGCCAGCAGCCAAACGTTTTTCAATGAGCAGTTCTTC
15	TRBD1	TRBV5-1	TRBJ2-2	NA	CASSLPLGGAGELFF	TGCGCCAGCAGCCTACCGCTAGGGGGCGCCGGGGAGCTGTTTTTT
16	TRBD1	TRBV7-9	TRBJ2-3	NA	CASSLVDRVLADTQYF	TGTGCCAGCAGCTTAGTAGACAGGGTTCTTGCAGATACGCAGTATTTT
16	NA	TRBV9	TRBJ1-3	NA	CASSVEVQFSGNTIYF	TGTGCCAGCAGCGTAGAGGTACAGTTCTCTGGAAACACCATATATTTT
13	NA	TRBV7-9	TRBJ2-1	once	CASSLAPRNEQFF	TGTGCCAGCAGCTTAGCTCCCCGCAATGAGCAGTTCTTC
15	NA	TRBV10-1	TRBJ2-3	NA	CASSDPGAGPDTQYF	TGCGCCAGCAGTGATCCGGGAGCTGGCCCAGATACGCAGTATTTT
15	NA	TRBV18	TRBJ1-2	NA	CASSPLLGLGYGYTF	TGTGCCAGCTCACCCCTCTTGGGGCTCGGCTATGGCTACACCTTC
18	TRBD2	TRBV4-2	TRBJ2-5	NA	CASSQLPPGLAVQETQYF	TGTGCCAGCAGCCAACTCCCACCGGGTCTAGCGGTACAAGAGACCCAGTACTTC
15	NA	TRBV4-2	TRBJ2-2	NA	CASGDEGGGTGELFF	TGTGCCAGCGGTGACGAAGGGGGGGGCACCGGGGAGCTGTTTTTT
13	TRBD1	TRBV5-4	TRBJ2-7	NA	CASSLTGNYEQYF	TGTGCCAGCAGTTTGACAGGGAACTACGAGCAGTACTTC
18	TRBD2	TRBV4-1	TRBJ2-7	once	CASSPHPTSGSPSYEQYF	TGCGCCAGCAGCCCCCACCCCACTAGCGGGAGTCCCTCCTACGAGCAGTACTTC
15	NA	TRBV18	TRBJ2-7	NA	CASSPLQGSTYEQYF	TGTGCCAGCTCACCACTCCAGGGGTCCACCTACGAGCAGTACTTC
12	NA	TRBV29-1	TRBJ2-2	NA	CSVQGGTGELFF	TGCAGCGTACAGGGGGGGACCGGGGAGCTGTTTTTT
15	NA	TRBV28	TRBJ1-1	NA	CASSPGAGANTEAFF	TGTGCCAGCAGTCCCGGGGCGGGGGCGAACACTGAAGCTTTCTTT
14	NA	TRBV7-9	TRBJ2-2	NA	CASSLGQNTGELFF	TGTGCCAGCAGCCTCGGACAGAACACCGGGGAGCTGTTTTTT
15	NA	TRBV7-8	TRBJ1-2	NA	CASSSDRTNTGGYTF	TGTGCCAGCAGCTCAGACAGGACAAACACGGGTGGCTACACCTTC
19	TRBD2	TRBV5-1	TRBJ2-7	NA	CASSPDRRLAGVSPEEQYF	TGCGCCAGCAGCCCGGATAGGCGGCTAGCGGGCGTTTCACCCGAAGAGCAGTACTTC
15	NA	TRBV28	TRBJ1-1	NA	CASTISERQNTEAFF	TGTGCCAGCACCATCTCCGAAAGACAGAACACTGAAGCTTTCTTT
20	TRBD1	TRBV18	TRBJ1-3	NA	CASSPIPQMRGTASGNTIYF	TGTGCCAGCTCCCCAATACCGCAAATGCGAGGGACAGCCTCTGGAAACACCATATATTTT
14	NA	TRBV11-2	TRBJ2-7	NA	CASSGGPRQYEQYF	TGTGCCAGCAGCGGTGGTCCCCGGCAATACGAGCAGTACTTC
8	NA	TRBV9	TRBJ2-5	NA	CASSPSHF	TGTGCCAGCAGCCCGTCTCACTTC
12	NA	TRBV5-1	TRBJ2-7	NA	CASSLDWGEQYF	TGCGCCAGCAGCTTGGACTGGGGCGAGCAGTACTTC
16	TRBD2	TRBV5-4	TRBJ2-1	NA	CASSLGGLAAYNEQFF	TGTGCCAGCAGCTTGGGTGGACTAGCGGCTTACAATGAGCAGTTCTTC
14	TRBD2	TRBV28	TRBJ2-7	NA	CASQRGGSPWEQYF	TGTGCCAGCCAGCGCGGCGGGAGCCCCTGGGAGCAGTACTTC
15	NA	TRBV5-4	TRBJ2-2	NA	CASSARIEGAGELFF	TGTGCCAGCAGCGCAAGGATCGAAGGTGCCGGGGAGCTGTTTTTT
12	NA	TRBV11-1	TRBJ2-3	once	CASSQEQDTQYF	TGTGCCAGCAGCCAAGAACAAGATACGCAGTATTTT